The rows below give T cell receptor beta chains drawn from one sample of a study of blood T cell repertoires in COVID-19. Here immunoSEQ multiplex PCR was the method, and the copy in TCRdb shows in-frame clones only, minus some. The sample comprises 95,000 to 150,000 clones, approximately 74% of which are singletons, and around 5.5% rests with the top ten. What was sequenced was peripheral blood. The receptors were sampled from a man aged 55 to 70 with acute or convalescent COVID-19. CDR3s include the opening cysteine and the closing phenylalanine or tryptophan. D genes are given only for firm matches. Size is stated for part of the rows, as once, few or many counts, or as a class when the clone is expanded.

v_gene	d_gene	j_gene	abundance	CDR3aa	CDR3nt
TRBV19	-	TRBJ1-6	few	CASRRTYNSPLHF	TGTGCCAGTAGGCGGACTTATAATTCACCCCTCCACTTT
TRBV6-5	-	TRBJ2-1	-	CASTVFNEQFF	TGTGCCAGCACGGTTTTTAATGAGCAGTTCTTC
TRBV5-1	TRBD2	TRBJ2-5	-	CASSLGLAGGETQYF	TGCGCCAGCAGCTTGGGACTAGCGGGAGGAGAGACCCAGTACTTC
TRBV6-6	-	TRBJ1-6	once	CASSYGGSGSPLHF	TGTGCCAGCAGTTATGGGGGGTCGGGTTCACCCCTCCACTTT
TRBV5-1	-	TRBJ1-2	-	CASSYGTPSRGYTF	TGCGCCAGCAGCTACGGGACACCTTCTCGGGGCTACACCTTC
TRBV19	TRBD1	TRBJ1-2	-	CASSIETGRNYGYTF	TGTGCCAGCAGCATCGAGACAGGGCGGAACTATGGCTACACCTTC
TRBV5-1	-	TRBJ1-4	-	CASSQGLNEKLFF	TGCGCCAGCAGCCAGGGACTCAATGAAAAACTGTTTTTT
TRBV2	-	TRBJ2-7	many	CASNRGYEQYF	TGTGCCAGCAATCGGGGGTACGAGCAGTACTTC
TRBV6-5	TRBD1	TRBJ2-3	-	CASTVTGGDTQYF	TGTGCCAGCACCGTTACAGGGGGCGATACGCAGTATTTT
TRBV7-6	TRBD1	TRBJ2-7	-	CASSPRGTGDEQYF	TGTGCCAGCAGCCCAAGGGGGACAGGCGACGAGCAGTACTTC
TRBV10-2	-	TRBJ1-1	once	CASSGGRNTEAFF	TGCGCCAGCTCCGGGGGACGCAACACTGAAGCTTTCTTT
TRBV14	-	TRBJ2-7	-	CASSQATGHYEQYF	TGTGCCAGCAGCCAAGCAACAGGGCACTACGAGCAGTACTTC
TRBV12-3/TRBV12-4	-	TRBJ2-7	-	CASSLLYEQYF	TGTGCCAGCAGTTTACTCTACGAGCAGTACTTC
TRBV4-2	TRBD2	TRBJ2-7	-	CASSQGSGGDLYEQYF	TGTGCCAGCAGCCAAGGATCGGGGGGGGATCTATACGAGCAGTACTTC
TRBV19	TRBD1	TRBJ1-2	-	CASSIKPGLQGVYGYTF	TGTGCCAGTAGTATAAAGCCGGGGCTCCAGGGGGTCTATGGCTACACCTTC
TRBV6-2/TRBV6-3	-	TRBJ1-1	-	CASSPSRTVTEAFF	TGTGCCAGCAGCCCATCCCGGACAGTCACTGAAGCTTTCTTT
TRBV7-9	-	TRBJ1-4	once	CASSFLVGNREKLFF	TGTGCCAGCAGCTTTCTAGTTGGTAATCGGGAAAAACTGTTTTTT
TRBV25-1	TRBD1	TRBJ2-7	-	CATEGQAYEQYF	TGTGCCACAGAGGGACAGGCCTACGAGCAGTACTTC
TRBV6-5	-	TRBJ2-7	few	CASSSNYEQYF	TGTGCCAGCAGCTCTAACTACGAGCAGTACTTC
TRBV12-3/TRBV12-4	-	TRBJ1-6	-	CASNLGGGSPLHF	TGTGCCAGCAACTTAGGGGGGGGTTCACCCCTCCACTTT
TRBV5-4	TRBD1	TRBJ1-2	-	CASTVYSQGAGGYTF	TGTGCCAGCACCGTGTATTCGCAGGGGGCGGGAGGCTACACCTTC
TRBV3-1/TRBV3-2	-	TRBJ1-6	once	CASSRGVNSPLHF	TGTGCCAGCAGCCGGGGGGTGAATTCACCCCTCCACTTT
TRBV7-3	TRBD1	TRBJ2-7	-	CASSLDGTGGYEQYF	TGTGCCAGCAGCTTAGACGGGACAGGGGGCTACGAGCAGTACTTC
TRBV19	TRBD1	TRBJ1-1	-	CASSPGQDRGGKAFF	TGTGCCAGTAGTCCAGGACAGGACAGGGGGGGAAAAGCTTTCTTT
TRBV5-1	TRBD1	TRBJ1-1	-	CASSSQGAPTEAFF	TGCGCCAGCAGCTCGCAGGGGGCGCCTACTGAAGCTTTCTTT
TRBV4-1	TRBD1	TRBJ2-7	few	CASSQEGTGSREQYF	TGCGCCAGCAGCCAAGAAGGGACAGGGTCACGGGAGCAGTACTTC
TRBV5-1	TRBD1	TRBJ1-6	-	CASSLGDSRLPYNSPLHF	TGCGCCAGCAGCCTGGGGGACAGTCGTCTACCCTATAATTCACCCCTCCACTTT
TRBV25-1	TRBD2	TRBJ2-3	-	CASSEKLAGAGMKYF	TGTGCCAGCAGTGAAAAGCTAGCGGGAGCCGGTATGAAGTATTTT
TRBV10-2	-	TRBJ1-5	-	CASSQTGINQPQHF	TGCGCCAGCAGTCAGACAGGCATAAATCAGCCCCAGCATTTT
TRBV5-1	-	TRBJ1-1	few	CASSSGSGNTEAFF	TGCGCCAGCAGCTCCGGTTCGGGTAACACTGAAGCTTTCTTT
TRBV6-1	TRBD2	TRBJ2-4	-	CASSVLAGISKNIQYF	TGTGCCAGCAGTGTCCTAGCGGGGATATCCAAAAACATTCAGTACTTC
TRBV10-2	-	TRBJ2-7	-	CASSESPSVSYEQYF	TGCGCCAGCAGTGAGTCGCCTAGCGTCTCCTACGAGCAGTACTTC
TRBV5-5	-	TRBJ1-1	-	CASSLSLQLMYGEAFF	TGTGCCAGCAGCTTGTCCTTACAGCTAATGTATGGTGAAGCTTTCTTT
TRBV9	TRBD1	TRBJ2-7	-	CASSEGADVGSYEQYF	TGTGCCAGCAGTGAGGGGGCGGATGTTGGTTCCTACGAGCAGTACTTC
TRBV5-1	-	TRBJ1-1	-	CASRPVAGNTEAFF	TGCGCCAGCCGACCTGTGGCGGGGAACACTGAAGCTTTCTTT
TRBV15	TRBD1	TRBJ1-5	-	CATSIRQGAEPQHF	TGTGCCACCAGCATCCGACAGGGGGCAGAGCCCCAGCATTTT
TRBV5-1	-	TRBJ1-1	few	CASSLAPVNTEAFF	TGCGCCAGCAGCTTGGCTCCAGTGAACACTGAAGCTTTCTTT
TRBV3-1/TRBV3-2	-	TRBJ2-6	few	CASSPGTGANVLTF	TGTGCCAGCAGCCCAGGTACTGGGGCCAACGTCCTGACTTTC
TRBV5-1	TRBD1	TRBJ1-2	-	CASSRASGTGENYGYTF	TGCGCCAGCAGCCGAGCTTCCGGGACAGGCGAAAACTATGGCTACACCTTC
TRBV23-1	-	TRBJ1-1	few	CASSPHPVVAPNTEAFF	TGCGCCAGCAGTCCCCACCCAGTGGTAGCACCTAACACTGAAGCTTTCTTT
TRBV27	TRBD1	TRBJ1-3	-	CASSSGQGKTIYF	TGTGCCAGCAGTTCGGGACAGGGTAAGACCATATATTTT
TRBV7-9	TRBD1	TRBJ1-2	-	CASSEGDRGVWGYTF	TGTGCCAGCAGCGAAGGGGACAGGGGAGTTTGGGGCTACACCTTC
TRBV7-9	TRBD1	TRBJ1-2	-	CASTLSTGGQAGYTF	TGTGCCAGCACCTTATCAACAGGGGGCCAGGCAGGCTACACCTTC
TRBV3-1/TRBV3-2	TRBD1	TRBJ1-5	-	CASSYRGSDQPQHF	TGTGCCAGCAGTTACAGGGGTTCGGATCAGCCCCAGCATTTT
TRBV30	TRBD1	TRBJ1-6	few	CAWTMTGDSPLHF	TGTGCCTGGACTATGACAGGGGACTCACCCCTCCACTTT
TRBV29-1	-	TRBJ1-1	few	CSANNRDWNTEAFF	TGCAGCGCTAACAACAGGGATTGGAACACTGAAGCTTTCTTT
TRBV18	-	TRBJ1-6	-	CASSPAGRDNSPLHF	TGTGCCAGCTCACCAGCGGGGCGGGATAATTCACCCCTCCACTTT
TRBV7-8	TRBD2	TRBJ2-3	-	CASRQPSGILWDTQYF	TGTGCCAGCAGACAGCCGAGCGGGATTTTGTGGGATACGCAGTATTTT
TRBV10-1	-	TRBJ2-1	few	CASSESWKGLSRSYNEQFF	TGCGCCAGCAGTGAGTCTTGGAAAGGACTATCCCGCTCCTACAATGAGCAGTTCTTC
TRBV21-1	-	TRBJ1-5	-	CASRGRSNQPQHF	TGTGCCAGCAGGGGGCGAAGCAATCAGCCCCAGCATTTT
TRBV20-1	TRBD2	TRBJ2-2	few	CSASWTSGTGGTGELFF	TGCAGTGCTAGTTGGACTAGCGGGACGGGTGGCACCGGGGAGCTGTTTTTT